Following are 25 T cell receptor beta chains from one sample sequenced in a study of T cells after yellow fever vaccination. MiXCR, applied by TCRdb to the 5' RACE reads, yields one record per CDR3 protein. This repertoire shows 300,000 to 400,000 distinct CDR3 sequences, 8.5% to 9% found once; its top ten account for over 15%. The sample consisted of PBMCs, taken on the day of the first yellow fever vaccination. The receptors here all came from a man aged 18 to 35 who received the YFV17D yellow fever vaccine.

The gene calls are TRBV7-2 and TRBJ2-3; 7 positions match TRBD2. CDR3 length: 14 amino acids. V lost 1 base to trimming and J lost 4 bases; unmatched junction nucleotides: 2. Per the germline V gene, CDR1 is SGHTA and CDR2 is FQGNSA. CDR3: CASSLGSGADTQYF. As DNA, the CDR3 is TGTGCCAGCAGCTTAGGCAGCGGGGCAGATACGCAGTATTTT.

This clonotype was observed a handful of times. The chain carries TRBV6-2 or TRBV6-3 and TRBJ2-2, with 8 positions matching TRBD1. V was pared by 6 bases and J by 4 bases, with 7 bases of the junction left unmatched. Germline lookup yields CDR1 MNHEY and CDR2 SVGEGT. The CDR3 has 15 amino acids. This CDR3 is CASRKDRAGTGELFF. CDR3 coding DNA: TGTGCCAGCAGGAAGGACAGGGCGGGCACCGGGGAGCTGTTTTTT.

The chain combines TRBV27 with TRBJ1-4; 8 positions match TRBD1. Germline V gene lookup returns CDR1 MNHEY and CDR2 SMNVEV (reference sequence). The V gene end was trimmed by 4 bases and the J gene end by 8 bases; junction bases not matched to a gene: 9. There are 15 residues in the CDR3. CDR3 sequence: CASSSHGQGEEKLFF. In nucleotides, the CDR3 is TGTGCCAGCAGTTCCCACGGACAGGGAGAGGAAAAACTGTTTTTT.

This clonotype showed up just a few times. The chain carries TRBV20-1 and TRBJ2-1; D is tentatively TRBD1 or TRBD2 (5 bases each). Per germline, CDR1 DFQATT and CDR2 SNEGSKA (reference sequence). The V end lost 3 bases, the J end lost 10 bases, and 19 bases lay between the germline ends. The CDR3 has 14 amino acids. In nucleotides, the CDR3 is TGCAGTGCTAGTGAGGGACCAGATCCCAAGGAGCAGTTCTTC. Its protein is CSASEGPDPKEQFF.

The CDR3, as DNA: TGCAGTGCTAGCCACTCGAGCGGGGGACGTAAAGAGACCCAGTACTTC. It codes for CSASHSSGGRKETQYF. V usage is TRBV20-1 and J usage is TRBJ2-5; 8 positions match TRBD2. Germline lookup yields CDR1 DFQATT and CDR2 SNEGSKA (reference sequence). This CDR3 contains 16 residues. Unmatched junction bases numbered 12, after V lost 3 bases and J lost 3 bases.

In its sample, this clonotype was seen a few times. This chain connects TRBV5-4 to TRBJ2-3; TRBD1 agrees at 8 bases. Germline loops: CDR1 SGHNT, CDR2 YYREEE (reference sequence). Losses at the gene ends were 4 bases for V and 2 bases for J; bases not matched to a gene: 9. This CDR3 is 16 amino acids long. CDR3 amino acids: CASSKKMTGATDTQYF. In DNA, the CDR3 is TGTGCCAGCAGCAAAAAAATGACAGGGGCCACAGATACGCAGTATTTT.

This clonotype was counted between two and nine times. V is TRBV4-2 and J is TRBJ2-4; 15 nucleotides agree with TRBD2. This CDR3 contains 17 residues. The J segment lost 8 bases and the V segment lost 0 bases, leaving 5 bases of the junction unmatched. The germline CDR1 and CDR2 sequences are LGHNA and YNFKEQ. CDR3 amino acids: CASSQEGLAGGGDIQYF. The CDR3 nucleotides are TGTGCCAGCAGCCAAGAAGGACTAGCGGGGGGGGGTGACATTCAGTACTTC.

The sample holds many counts of this clonotype. The V call is TRBV20-1, the J call TRBJ1-1, with D unclear. This CDR3 has 14 residues. The germline V gene has CDR1 DFQATT and CDR2 SNEGSKA (reference sequence). V lost 3 bases and J lost 1, with 12 bases in between. CDR3 nucleotides: TGCAGTGCTAGCAAGCCCACCACGAACACTGAAGCTTTCTTT. This encodes CSASKPTTNTEAFF.

The V gene is TRBV5-1, the J gene TRBJ2-3; TRBD2 agrees at 7 bases. This CDR3 has 16 residues. V trimming: 4 bases; J trimming: 3 bases; junction bases outside the gene matches: 11. Germline CDR1 is SGHRS and CDR2 is YFSETQ. CDR3 DNA: TGCGCCAGCAGCCTACCATCGAGCGGGACGACAGATACGCAGTATTTT. The encoded protein is CASSLPSSGTTDTQYF.

The chain recombines TRBV28 with TRBJ1-3; the D gene is possibly TRBD1 (5 bases). Germline lookup yields CDR1 MDHEN and CDR2 SYDVKM. The CDR3 runs 17 residues. The V end lost 7 bases, the J end lost 0 bases, and 19 bases lay between the germline ends. For the CDR3, the DNA is TGTGCCAGCACCCTTTATTCCCAGGGTAACTCTGGAAACACCATATATTTT. It yields the protein CASTLYSQGNSGNTIYF.

This clonotype has just a few counts. The gene calls are TRBV6-2 or TRBV6-3 and TRBJ1-5; D unclear. The germline V and J ends were trimmed by 2 bases and 5 bases, with 13 bases remaining between them. This CDR3 comprises 15 residues. From germline, CDR1 is MNHEY and CDR2 SVGEGT. CDR3 protein: CASSYGPGFDQPQHF. DNA for the CDR3: TGTGCCAGCAGTTACGGGCCGGGGTTTGATCAGCCCCAGCATTTT.

The chain joins TRBV5-4 to TRBJ2-2, with D unresolved. The germline gives CDR1 SGHNT, CDR2 YYREEE (reference sequence). V gave up 3 bases and J gave up 6 bases, with 6 bases separating them. The CDR3 totals 12 residues. The CDR3, as DNA: TGTGCCAGCAGCTCCCCGGCCGGGGAGCTGTTTTTT. It is translated as CASSSPAGELFF.

The rearrangement uses TRBV24-1 and TRBJ2-3; 9 positions agree with TRBD1. Germline lookup yields CDR1 KGHDR and CDR2 SFDVKD. V shed 8 bases, J shed 6 bases, and the junction held 8 bases outside the gene matches. This CDR3 has 14 amino acids. In DNA, the CDR3 is TGTGCCACCAAAACAGGGGGCATCTCGGATACGCAGTATTTT. Protein sequence: CATKTGGISDTQYF.

The V gene is TRBV7-8, the J gene TRBJ1-5, with D perhaps TRBD1 (5 bases). The V gene lost 2 bases and the J gene lost 5 bases, with 13 bases spanning the gap. CDR1 SGHVS and CDR2 FQNEAQ come from the germline V gene. CDR3 length: 15 amino acids. The CDR3 is CASSLSSGNYQPQHF. CDR3 DNA sequence: TGTGCCAGCAGCTTATCTTCAGGGAACTATCAGCCCCAGCATTTT.

The gene calls are TRBV4-1 and TRBJ2-2; TRBD2 agrees at 10 bases. The germline V gene encodes CDR1 MGHRA and CDR2 YSYEKL. Trimming took 0 bases from V and 3 from J; bases not matched to a gene: 4. This CDR3 is built from 17 residues. CDR3 in DNA: TGCGCCAGCAGCCAAGAGGGAGCGGGGGGGTACACCGGGGAGCTGTTTTTT. Translation: CASSQEGAGGYTGELFF.

The chain joins TRBV20-1 to TRBJ2-7; TRBD1 aligns across 8 bases. Looked up from germline, CDR1 is DFQATT and CDR2 is SNEGSKA (reference sequence). CDR3 length: 13 amino acids. Trimming removed 5 bases from V and 4 bases from J; junction bases left unmatched: 7. The CDR3, as DNA: TGCAGTGCTCCCGACAGGGGCTTGTACGAGCAGTACTTC. The encoded protein is CSAPDRGLYEQYF.

The gene calls are TRBV5-1 and TRBJ2-2; no firm D call. V gave up 1 base and J gave up 3 bases, with 16 bases separating them. CDR3 length: 17 amino acids. CDR1 and CDR2 from the germline V gene are SGHRS and YFSETQ. CDR3 DNA sequence: TGCGCCAGCAGCTTGATCGGCCTGTATAGTTACACCGGGGAGCTGTTTTTT. Its protein is CASSLIGLYSYTGELFF.

The chain employs TRBV29-1 and TRBJ1-1, with no clear D. Germline V gene sequence: CDR1 SQVTM, CDR2 ANQGSEA. The CDR3 covers 10 residues. V was shortened by 7 bases and J by 4 bases, with 7 bases between the two germline ends. CDR3 sequence (DNA): TGCAGCGGGGCGAGCACTGAAGCTTTCTTT. This gives the protein CSGASTEAFF.

A few counts support this clonotype. This rearrangement joins TRBV18 to TRBJ2-3; 8 bases are a match to TRBD2. The germline CDR1 and CDR2 sequences are KGHSH and LQKENI. The V gene end was trimmed by 3 bases and the J gene end by 4 bases; junction bases not matched to a gene: 12. There are 17 residues in the CDR3. The CDR3 loop reads CASSPTSGNLGADTQYF. CDR3 nucleotide sequence: TGTGCCAGCTCACCTACTAGCGGCAACCTCGGGGCAGATACGCAGTATTTT. Combining the CDR3 with reference TRBV18 and TRBJ2-3 gives the whole variable domain NAGVMQNPRHLVRRRGQEARLRCSPMKGHSHVYWYRQLPEEGLKFMVYLQKENIIDESGMPKERFSAEFPKEGPSILRIQQVVRGDSAAYFCASSPTSGNLGADTQYFGPGTRLTVL.

This clonotype came up many times. The V and J genes are TRBV9 and TRBJ2-7; a possible D gene is TRBD1 (5 bases). Trimming pared 0 bases from V and 4 bases from J, leaving 14 bases between. This CDR3 has 15 amino acids. In germline, CDR1 is SGDLS, CDR2 YYNGEE. The CDR3 protein is CASSVVARAPYEQYV. CDR3 sequence (DNA): TGTGCCAGCAGCGTAGTGGCCAGGGCCCCTTACGAGCAGTACGTC.

The chain is built from TRBV4-1 and TRBJ2-7, with TRBD2 matching 7 bases. This CDR3 comprises 15 residues. CDR1 MGHRA and CDR2 YSYEKL come from the germline V gene. V gave up 0 bases and J gave up 6 bases; unmatched junction bases: 8. CDR3 protein: CASSQDGGPGGEQYV. CDR3 in DNA: TGCGCCAGCAGCCAAGATGGAGGACCGGGGGGCGAGCAGTACGTC.

There are a few counts of this clonotype. The J gene is TRBJ1-2, the V gene TRBV5-4, with TRBD1 matching 9 bases. J gave up 6 bases and V 4 bases, and 10 bases lay outside the gene matches. The germline gives CDR1 SGHNT, CDR2 YYREEE (reference sequence). This CDR3 contains 15 residues. The CDR3 nucleotides are TGTGCCAGCAGCCAGGACAGGGGTACTACTAATGGCTACACCTTC. Translating it yields CASSQDRGTTNGYTF.

The table lists this clonotype with a few counts. The rearrangement joins TRBV9 to TRBJ2-3; a weak D match, TRBD2 (5 bases). From germline, CDR1 is SGDLS and CDR2 YYNGEE. Trimming pared 4 bases from V and 3 bases from J, leaving 15 bases between. The CDR3 extends over 15 amino acids. The CDR3 DNA reads TGTGCCAGCAGCCTGTCCGGGGTTGGGACAGATACGCAGTATTTT. Its protein product is CASSLSGVGTDTQYF.

This rearrangement joins TRBV4-2 to TRBJ1-2; 10 nucleotides align to TRBD1. The CDR3 extends over 16 amino acids. CDR1 is LGHNA, CDR2 YNFKEQ, per germline. V trimming: 0 bases; J trimming: 9 bases; junction bases outside the gene matches: 10. The CDR3 DNA reads TGTGCCAGCAGCCAAGAAGAATGGACAGGGGGTGATAGCTACACCTTC. It encodes CASSQEEWTGGDSYTF.

This clonotype was seen more than once but under ten times. The chain couples TRBV5-1 to TRBJ1-4; weak D call: TRBD1 (5 bases). The germline V gene encodes CDR1 SGHRS and CDR2 YFSETQ. V shed 4 bases and J shed 0 bases, with 13 bases lying between them. The CDR3 consists of 16 residues. As DNA, the CDR3 is TGCGCCAGCAGCCGGGACGGCAAAGCAACTAATGAAAAACTGTTTTTT. Its translation: CASSRDGKATNEKLFF.